This is a list of T cell receptor beta chains from one sample in a study of metastatic and nonmetastatic thyroid tumors. TCRdb re-analyzed the PCR reads using MiXCR. The profile shows approximately 30,000 clones, roughly 4% of them singletons. Sequenced input: blood. The receptors derive from a male donor with papillary thyroid cancer or a benign thyroid nodule (not recorded which). Some clones in this sample may be carry-over from other donors' samples. The CDR3 runs from the conserved cysteine through the conserved F or W. Each record gives: CDR3 DNA, CDR3 protein, V gene, D gene, J gene, clone size. The D gene is left open where the match is weak. Rows give clone size only sometimes, using once, few, many, or a class for an expanded clone.

TGTGCCAGCAGAGGGAGGATCTACGAGCAGTACTTC,CASRGRIYEQYF,TRBV28,NA,TRBJ2-7,few
TGTGCCAGCAACAAGGGTCTCCCGAACACCGGGGAGCTGCTTTTT,CASNKGLPNTGELLF,TRBV6-2/TRBV6-3,NA,TRBJ2-2,few
TGTGCCAGTAGTCGGGCAGGTAGACAAGAGACCCAGTACTTC,CASSRAGRQETQYF,TRBV19,NA,TRBJ2-5,many
TGTGCCAGTAGTGTTACAGGGGGCGCCTCACCCCTCCACTTT,CASSVTGGASPLHF,TRBV19,TRBD1,TRBJ1-6,few
TGTGCCTGGAGGGGGACTCAGGGGGGTGTCTACACCTTC,CAWRGTQGGVYTF,TRBV30,TRBD1,TRBJ1-2,few
TGTGCCAGCAGCTTTCGACTAGCGGGAGGAGGGGGCACCGGGGAGCTGTTTTTT,CASSFRLAGGGGTGELFF,TRBV7-2,TRBD2,TRBJ2-2,many
TGTGCCACCACCGGGGACGGCACAGATACGCAGTATTTT,CATTGDGTDTQYF,TRBV24-1,NA,TRBJ2-3,few
TGTGCCAGCAGTCCCCGGACCAGGAGGACCGGGGAGCTGTTTTTT,CASSPRTRRTGELFF,TRBV27,NA,TRBJ2-2,NA
TGTGCCACCAGAGGACTAGCGGGAGGGAACAATGAGCAGTTCTTC,CATRGLAGGNNEQFF,TRBV24-1,TRBD2,TRBJ2-1,NA
TGTGCCACCATATCAGCTGGGACAGAGGACACCGGGGAGCTGTTTTTT,CATISAGTEDTGELFF,TRBV28,TRBD1,TRBJ2-2,many
TGTGCCAGCAGCCAAGCGATGACCTACACCTTC,CASSQAMTYTF,TRBV4-2,NA,TRBJ1-2,NA